The T cell receptor (beta chain) under discussion was sequenced for a study of blood T cell repertoires in COVID-19. Study overall: From the United States, Italy and Spain came samples of acute and convalescent COVID-19. The cDNA or gDNA used as material had been derived from T cells, B-cell-depleted T cells, or PBMCs.

In the study's own analysis: For nucleated cells, counts were estimated from reference gene primer amplification. Method: immunoSEQ multiplex PCR; TCRdb's copy keeps in-frame clones and lacks some. D and trimming come from the DNA, and the V and J calls and clone size come from that table. This table has roughly 170,000 clones, roughly 80% appearing once. V lost 5 bases, J lost 12 bases, and 13 bases lay in between. The CDR3 length is 11 residues. Germline assignment: CDR1 LGHDT and CDR2 YNNKEL (reference sequence). The material sequenced was PBMCs or T cells enriched from blood (not recorded which). The rearrangement links TRBV3-1 (or the pseudogene TRBV3-2) to TRBJ1-2, with D possibly being TRBD1 (6 bases). The TCR was taken from a woman between 45 and 65 years old who had recovered from COVID-19. The CDR3 is CASSSRGPHTF. DNA of the CDR3: TGTGCCAGCAGCTCCAGGGGCCCCCACACCTTC.